The 5 T cell receptor beta chains below were found in one sample sequenced in a study of blood T cell repertoires in COVID-19. Clones were sequenced by immunoSEQ multiplex PCR, and TCRdb holds only the in-frame ones, with some missing. This table holds about 400,000 clones, approximately 86% found once. Material for sequencing was PBMCs or T cells enriched from blood (not recorded which). The receptors originated from a woman aged 40 to 50 with acute COVID-19.

V gene TRBV30 combines with J gene TRBJ1-5; no definite D call. This CDR3 comprises 14 residues. V shed 2 bases and J shed 0 bases, with 8 bases lying between them. CDR1 and CDR2 (germline): GTSNPN, SVGIG (reference sequence). CDR3 region: CAWSLTNSNQPQHF. CDR3 sequence (DNA): TGTGCCTGGAGTCTCACTAATAGCAATCAGCCCCAGCATTTT.

This clone was counted a single time. Written as DNA, the CDR3 is TGTGCCAGCTCACCACCGGGCGCTGTCAGGGTGGTTGATGAGCAGTTCTTC. Amino acids: CASSPPGAVRVVDEQFF. The chain joins TRBV18 to TRBJ2-1; possible D gene TRBD1, 5 bases. V was cut by 0 bases and J by 8 bases, with 20 bases left in between. Germline-derived CDR1 and CDR2 are KGHSH and LQKENI. This CDR3 has 17 residues. Together with reference TRBV18 and TRBJ2-1, the CDR3 gives the full variable domain: NAGVMQNPRHLVRRRGQEARLRCSPMKGHSHVYWYRQLPEEGLKFMVYLQKENIIDESGMPKERFSAEFPKEGPSILRIQQVVRGDSAAYFCASSPPGAVRVVDEQFFGPGTRLTVL.

In regard to this clone: This sample includes further DNA sequences coding for the same CDR3. This chain connects TRBV2 to TRBJ1-2, with 7 bases aligning to TRBD1. Trimming took 7 bases from V and 2 from J; bases not matched to a gene: 1. CDR1 is SNHLY, CDR2 FYNNEI, per germline. The CDR3 consists of 12 residues. The CDR3 DNA is TGTGCCAGCAACAGGGGCAACTATGGCTACACCTTC. Its translation: CASNRGNYGYTF.

V is TRBV7-2 and J is TRBJ1-5, with D possibly TRBD1 on 5 matching bases. V shed 5 bases and J shed 1 base, with 12 bases lying between them. This CDR3 has 15 residues. Germline CDR1 SGHTA, CDR2 FQGNSA. The CDR3 loop is CASSDMTASNQPQHF. The CDR3 DNA reads as TGTGCCAGCAGCGACATGACAGCCAGCAATCAGCCCCAGCATTTT.

This chain uses TRBV7-8 with TRBJ2-7, with 7 bases identical to TRBD2. Unmatched junction bases numbered 8, after V lost 5 bases and J lost 10 bases. The length of the CDR3 is 12 residues. CDR1 and CDR2 from the germline V gene are SGHVS and FQNEAQ. Written as DNA, the CDR3 is TGTGCCAGCAGCCCCCCGCGGGGGAGCCAGTACTTC. This encodes CASSPPRGSQYF.